In its sample, the clone carrying this TCR beta chain was seen many times. Other DNA sequences within the sample encode an identical CDR3. The data were taken from a study of ipilimumab plus nivolumab after autologous stem cell transplantation. The protocol was immunoSEQ multiplex PCR, while the TCRdb copy is restricted to in-frame clones and leaves out a portion. This table holds about 84,000 clones, around 80% found once. Germline V CDR1 and CDR2: SGDLS, YYNGEE. The CDR3 is 11 amino acids. V was clipped by 4 bases and J by 4 bases, with 5 bases between them. The input for sequencing was PBMCs, taken in a trial of ipilimumab plus nivolumab as post-transplant consolidation. The source of this sequence is a male donor with diffuse large B-cell lymphoma. The rearrangement joins TRBV9 to TRBJ1-1; no firm D call. The CDR3 bases are TGTGCCAGCAGCCCCCGCACTGAAGCTTTCTTT. Protein: CASSPRTEAFF. The complete variable domain, with remaining parts taken from reference TRBV9 and TRBJ1-1, reads DSGVTQTPKHLITATGQRVTLRCSPRSGDLSVYWYQQSLDQGLQFLIQYYNGEERAKGNILERFSAQQFPDLHSELNLSSLELGDSALYFCASSPRTEAFFGQGTRLTVV.